The 18 T cell receptor beta chains presented below share a single source sample, sequenced in a study of blood T cell repertoires in COVID-19. Generated by immunoSEQ multiplex PCR, the TCRdb table keeps only in-frame clones and is missing some. The sample contains approximately 12,000 clones, roughly 82% of which appear only once. Material for sequencing was peripheral blood. Receptors originate from a woman in her sixties with acute or convalescent COVID-19.

The V gene is TRBV10-3, the J gene TRBJ1-2, with a weak D call TRBD1 (5 bases). CDR3 length: 13 amino acids. V was trimmed by 7 bases and J by 2 bases, leaving 11 bases between them. Germline values: CDR1 ENHRY, CDR2 SYGVKD. The CDR3 is CAITSQGNYGYTF. The CDR3 DNA reads TGTGCCATCACCTCCCAGGGAAACTATGGCTACACCTTC.

This clone was seen a single time. CDR3 sequence (DNA): TGTGCCAGCAGCTTATTAGGACAGGGGGCTGGCAATGAGCAGTTCTTC. Its translation is CASSLLGQGAGNEQFF. V is TRBV7-3 and J is TRBJ2-1; 11 nucleotides align to TRBD1. Looked up from germline, CDR1 is SGHTA and CDR2 is FQGTGA. This CDR3 region has 16 residues. V shed 2 bases, J shed 6 bases, and the junction held 6 bases outside the gene matches.

This clone was seen only once. This chain joins TRBV29-1 and TRBJ2-3, with 11 bases matching TRBD1. The germline CDR1 and CDR2 sequences are SQVTM and ANQGSEA. The CDR3 contains 14 residues. V lost 7 bases to trimming and J lost 6 bases; unmatched junction nucleotides: 9. The CDR3 nucleotides are TGCAGCGCCAGAGGACAGGGGGCAGGGGATACGCAGTATTTT. The encoded protein is CSARGQGAGDTQYF.

The chain combines TRBV27 with TRBJ2-5; a weak D match, TRBD1 (6 bases). Germline loops: CDR1 MNHEY, CDR2 SMNVEV (reference sequence). V was shortened by 4 bases and J by 3 bases, with 18 bases between the two germline ends. CDR3 length: 16 residues. The CDR3 loop reads CASSSYGPGVKETQYF. Here the CDR3 DNA reads TGTGCCAGCAGTTCCTACGGGCCAGGGGTAAAAGAGACCCAGTACTTC.

The V call is TRBV6-2 or TRBV6-3, the J call TRBJ2-4, with 7 bases that match TRBD1. The CDR3 is made up of 16 amino acids. Germline-derived CDR1 and CDR2 are MNHEY and SVGEGT. V lost 5 bases and J lost 0; bases outside the gene matches: 7. The CDR3 region is CASSHGTVLAKNIQYF. The CDR3 DNA is TGTGCCAGCAGTCACGGGACAGTTTTAGCCAAAAACATTCAGTACTTC.

The chain has TRBV27 and TRBJ2-2, with TRBD1 identical over 7 bases. Germline V gene data show CDR1 as MNHEY and CDR2 as SMNVEV (reference sequence). V was clipped by 5 bases and J by 1 base; unmatched bases: 7. This CDR3 comprises 16 residues. CDR3 amino acids: CASSIQGQRNTGELFF. DNA of the CDR3: TGTGCCAGCAGTATCCAGGGACAGAGGAACACCGGGGAGCTGTTTTTT.

The V gene is TRBV11-1, the J gene TRBJ2-7, with D possibly matching TRBD1 (5 bases). Deletions cut 1 base from V and 2 bases from J, with 6 bases between. Looked up from germline, CDR1 is SGHAT and CDR2 is FQDESV (reference sequence). There are 13 residues in the CDR3. The CDR3 DNA reads TGTGCCAGCAGCTTAGGACAGACCTACGAGCAGTACTTC. Translation: CASSLGQTYEQYF. Combining the CDR3 with reference TRBV11-1 and TRBJ2-7 gives the whole variable domain EAEVAQSPRYKITEKSQAVAFWCDPISGHATLYWYRQILGQGPELLVQFQDESVVDDSQLPKDRFSAERLKGVDSTLKIQPAELGDSAMYLCASSLGQTYEQYFGPGTRLTVT.

This clone was seen a handful of times. This sequence joins TRBV10-3 and TRBJ2-1; 7 bases line up with TRBD1. CDR3 length: 14 residues. V was clipped by 6 bases and J by 8 bases; unmatched bases: 10. Germline-derived CDR1 and CDR2 are ENHRY and SYGVKD. The CDR3 reads CAIRRQGNKHEQFF. The CDR3 bases are TGTGCCATCAGGAGACAGGGTAATAAACATGAGCAGTTCTTC.

This CDR3 reads CASSRQWGGGRTDTQYF. The CDR3 DNA sequence: TGTGCCAGCAGTCGACAATGGGGCGGGGGGCGCACAGATACGCAGTATTTT. This chain links TRBV6-6 with TRBJ2-3, with 8 bases lining up with TRBD2. CDR1 is MNHNY and CDR2 is SVGAGI in the germline V gene (reference sequence). This CDR3 spans 17 amino acids. Trimming cost V 5 bases and J 1 base; bases outside gene matches: 11.

The chain links TRBV20-1 to TRBJ1-4; no reliable D call. The CDR3 consists of 17 residues. Trimming shortened V by 3 bases and J by 3 bases, and 20 bases separated the two germline ends. From germline, CDR1 is DFQATT and CDR2 SNEGSKA (reference sequence). The DNA of the CDR3 is TGCAGTGCTAGTGGTTCGGGGAACCCAGCCGCTAATGAAAAACTGTTTTTT. This codes for CSASGSGNPAANEKLFF.

The rearrangement uses TRBV4-1 and TRBJ2-5; TRBD2 matches 8 bases. V gave up 0 bases and J gave up 4 bases; unmatched junction bases: 10. Germline-derived CDR1 and CDR2 are MGHRA and YSYEKL. CDR3 length: 17 residues. The CDR3 DNA follows: TGCGCCAGCAGCCAAGATTTACCAGCGGGGGCGCGAGAGACCCAGTACTTC. The encoded protein is CASSQDLPAGARETQYF.

This chain connects TRBV1 to TRBJ2-1; the D call of TRBD1 is as the table states it, not checked on the DNA. TRBV1 is a pseudogene. CDR3 size: 15 residues. CDR3 nucleotides: TGCACCAGCAGCCGCCGGCTAAGACAACAGGGGCGAGGGTTCTTC. Its protein is CTSSRRLRQQGRGFF.

The chain is built from TRBV7-6 and TRBJ2-1; 9 nucleotides align to TRBD2. Per germline, CDR1 SGHVS and CDR2 FNYEAQ. Trimming removed 3 bases from V and 3 bases from J; junction bases left unmatched: 12. This CDR3 region has 18 residues. Here the CDR3 reads CASSFLAASGGLYNEQFF. The CDR3 DNA sequence: TGTGCCAGCAGCTTCCTCGCGGCGAGCGGGGGGCTCTACAATGAGCAGTTCTTC.

This clone was seen a handful of times. The chain employs TRBV19 and TRBJ1-1; D perhaps matches TRBD1 (6 bases). Between the trimmed V and J ends, which lost 4 bases and 4 bases, there was a span of 16 bases. The V gene's germline CDR1 is LNHDA and CDR2 SQIVND (reference sequence). This CDR3 is built from 15 residues. The CDR3 here is CASSTVGGGTTEAFF. CDR3 nucleotide sequence: TGTGCCAGTAGTACCGTAGGGGGGGGGACCACTGAAGCTTTCTTT. The variable domain in full, completed from reference TRBV19 and TRBJ1-1, reads DGGITQSPKYLFRKEGQNVTLSCEQNLNHDAMYWYRQDPGQGLRLIYYSQIVNDFQKGDIAEGYSVSREKKESFPLTVTSAQKNPTAFYLCASSTVGGGTTEAFFGQGTRLTVV.

This rearrangement joins TRBV6-6 to TRBJ2-7; no clear D gene. CDR3 length: 14 residues. Germline V gene sequence: CDR1 MNHNY, CDR2 SVGAGI (reference sequence). V gave up 2 bases and J gave up 1 base, with 9 bases separating them. This chain's CDR3 is CASSYGSRSYEQYF. The CDR3 bases are TGTGCCAGCAGTTACGGTAGTCGATCCTACGAGCAGTACTTC.

J is TRBJ1-2 and V is TRBV11-2, with a tentative D call TRBD1 (5 bases). V was clipped by 5 bases and J by 6 bases, with 13 bases between them. This CDR3 has 13 residues. Germline assignment: CDR1 SGHAT and CDR2 FQNNGV. DNA of the CDR3: TGTGCCAGCAGCCACCGGGCGGGACATGGCTACACCTTC. Translation gives CASSHRAGHGYTF.

V gene TRBV7-9 combines with J gene TRBJ1-1; D gene ambiguous. CDR1 SEHNR and CDR2 FQNEAQ come from the germline V gene (reference sequence). There are 14 residues in the CDR3. The V gene lost 5 bases and the J gene lost 0 bases, with 10 bases spanning the gap. In DNA form, the CDR3 reads TGTGCCAGCAGCCCACGGCGGGTGAACACTGAAGCTTTCTTT. Translation gives CASSPRRVNTEAFF.

This clone appeared a single time. This chain links TRBV7-2 with TRBJ1-5, with D possibly TRBD1 on 6 matching bases. This CDR3 has 16 residues. The ends were cut back, 5 bases at V and 0 bases at J, with 14 bases in the middle. Germline assignment: CDR1 SGHTA and CDR2 FQGNSA. The CDR3 reads CASSPRGGFSNQPQHF. The CDR3 DNA reads TGTGCCAGCAGCCCCAGAGGGGGATTTAGCAATCAGCCCCAGCATTTT.